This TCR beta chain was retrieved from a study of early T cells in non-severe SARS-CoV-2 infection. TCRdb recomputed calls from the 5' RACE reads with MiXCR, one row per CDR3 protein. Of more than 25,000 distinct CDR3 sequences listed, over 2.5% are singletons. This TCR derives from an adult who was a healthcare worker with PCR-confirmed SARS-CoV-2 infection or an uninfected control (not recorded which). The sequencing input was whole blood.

DNA of the CDR3: TGCAGTGCTGTACCCCCAGGGCGGGGAAGCACAGATACGCAGTATTTT. This sequence encodes CSAVPPGRGSTDTQYF. The chain recombines TRBV20-1 with TRBJ2-3, with D possibly being TRBD2 (6 bases). V lost 5 bases and J lost 0, with 18 bases in between. Germline CDR1 DFQATT, CDR2 SNEGSKA (reference sequence). The CDR3 totals 16 residues.